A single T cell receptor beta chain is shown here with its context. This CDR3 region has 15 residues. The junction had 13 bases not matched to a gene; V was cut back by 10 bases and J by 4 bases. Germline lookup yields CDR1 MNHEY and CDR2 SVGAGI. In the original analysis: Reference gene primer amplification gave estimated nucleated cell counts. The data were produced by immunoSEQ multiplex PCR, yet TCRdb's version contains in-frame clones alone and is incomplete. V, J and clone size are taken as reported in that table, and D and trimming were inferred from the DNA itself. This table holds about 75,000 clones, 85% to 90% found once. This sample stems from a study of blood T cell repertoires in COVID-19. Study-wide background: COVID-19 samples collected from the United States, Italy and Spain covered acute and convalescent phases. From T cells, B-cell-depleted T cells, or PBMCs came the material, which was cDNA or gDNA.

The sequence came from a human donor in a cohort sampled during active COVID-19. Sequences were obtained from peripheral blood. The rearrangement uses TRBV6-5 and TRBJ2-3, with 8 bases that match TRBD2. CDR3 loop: CATRDRGGVSDTQYF. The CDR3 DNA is TGTGCCACCAGGGACCGGGGGGGTGTTTCAGATACGCAGTATTTT.